The 18 T cell receptor beta chains below were found in one sample sequenced in a study of T cell changes during pregnancy in multiple sclerosis. Sequenced by immunoSEQ multiplex PCR; TCRdb stores in-frame clones only, minus some. The sample holds around 71,000 clones, around 92% seen once. Sequencing was performed on peripheral blood, taken after pregnancy. The receptors originated from a female donor with multiple sclerosis, enrolled in a pregnancy study.

The chain is built from TRBV27 and TRBJ2-7, with D possibly TRBD1 on 6 matching bases. Looked up from germline, CDR1 is MNHEY and CDR2 is SMNVEV (reference sequence). CDR3 length: 15 amino acids. V gave up 5 bases and J gave up 5 bases, with 19 bases separating them. The CDR3 nucleotides read TGTGCCAGCAGTACCCAGACAGGTCCTGCCCACGAGCAGTACTTC. It is translated as CASSTQTGPAHEQYF.

The rearrangement joins TRBV18 to TRBJ1-5; D not resolved. V was trimmed by 1 base and J by 7 bases, leaving 8 bases between them. Germline V gene lookup returns CDR1 KGHSH and CDR2 LQKENI. The CDR3 has 13 residues. The CDR3 nucleotides are TGTGCCAGCTCACCACAGTCCGAGCAGCCCCAGCATTTT. This gives the protein CASSPQSEQPQHF.

In its sample, this clone was seen once. The genes are TRBV19 and TRBJ1-5, with a weak D call TRBD1 (6 bases). Trimming removed 2 bases from V and 9 bases from J, with 11 bases in between. The CDR3 contains 13 residues. CDR1 is LNHDA and CDR2 is SQIVND in the germline V gene (reference sequence). CDR3: CASSIRGGRPQHF. CDR3 nucleotides: TGTGCCAGTAGTATAAGGGGGGGGCGGCCCCAGCATTTT.

The V call is TRBV28, the J call TRBJ1-2, with no clear D. Trimming cost V 4 bases and J 4 bases, with 10 bases left between them. The germline V gene encodes CDR1 MDHEN and CDR2 SYDVKM. This CDR3 has 13 amino acids. The DNA of the CDR3 is TGTGCCAGCAGTTCCGGAGGCACCTATGGCTACACCTTC. Its translation is CASSSGGTYGYTF.

The chain links TRBV28 to TRBJ1-5, with TRBD1 matching over 7 bases. CDR3 length: 14 amino acids. Germline V gene lookup returns CDR1 MDHEN and CDR2 SYDVKM. After removal of 3 bases from V and 11 bases from J, the junction contained 10 bases not matched to a gene. CDR3: CASSLRQGGTTQHF. CDR3 nucleotides: TGTGCCAGCAGTTTGAGACAGGGAGGTACGACCCAGCATTTT. The whole variable domain, remainder taken from reference TRBV28 and TRBJ1-5, is DVKVTQSSRYLVKRTGEKVFLECVQDMDHENMFWYRQDPGLGLRLIYFSYDVKMKEKGDIPEGYSVSREKKERFSLILESASTNQTSMYLCASSLRQGGTTQHFGDGTRLSIL.

The CDR3, as DNA: TGTGCCAGCAGTGACCCGCCAGGGGGCGTAGATACGCAGTATTTT. It specifies CASSDPPGGVDTQYF. J is TRBJ2-3 and V is TRBV28; TRBD1 agrees at 8 bases. CDR3 length: 15 amino acids. Germline V gene lookup returns CDR1 MDHEN and CDR2 SYDVKM. J was trimmed by 5 bases and V by 5 bases; bases with no gene match: 9.

The V and J genes are TRBV18 and TRBJ1-2; 10 bases align to TRBD1. This CDR3 is built from 16 residues. With V trimmed by 2 bases and J by 5 bases, 8 bases remained unmatched. Germline V gene lookup returns CDR1 KGHSH and CDR2 LQKENI. The CDR3 DNA sequence: TGTGCCAGCTCACCATCGGCGACAGGGGGCCCTTATGGCTACACCTTC. Translated: CASSPSATGGPYGYTF.

The chain uses TRBV19 and TRBJ2-1; 11 bases align to TRBD1. CDR1 and CDR2 from the germline V gene are LNHDA and SQIVND (reference sequence). The CDR3 has 12 residues. The V and J ends lost 4 bases and 15 bases, in that order; junction bases with no gene match: 5. CDR3 loop: CASSKADRGPFF. The CDR3 DNA follows: TGTGCCAGTAGTAAGGCGGACAGGGGGCCGTTCTTC.

The count of this clone is one. This rearrangement joins TRBV5-1 to TRBJ2-7, with D uncertain. Trimming removed 4 bases from V and 4 bases from J, with 9 bases in between. Germline CDR1 reads SGHRS; CDR2 reads YFSETQ. This CDR3 region has 12 residues. CDR3 amino acids: CASSSATYEQYF. CDR3 coding DNA: TGCGCCAGCAGCAGCGCTACTTACGAGCAGTACTTC.

This clone was counted once. The chain employs TRBV5-4 and TRBJ2-7; perhaps TRBD2 as D (5 bases). The CDR3 extends over 13 amino acids. Germline CDR1 is SGHNT and CDR2 is YYREEE (reference sequence). V was clipped by 4 bases and J by 3 bases, with 11 bases between them. CDR3 coding DNA: TGTGCCAGCAGCGGCGGACTCCACTACGAGCAGTACTTC. Its translation is CASSGGLHYEQYF.

This chain links TRBV13 with TRBJ2-7; D is perhaps TRBD1 (5 bases). The V end was cut by 1 base, the J end by 3 bases, with 10 bases between. This CDR3 has 14 amino acids. CDR1 is PRHDT, CDR2 FYEKMQ, per germline (reference sequence). The DNA of the CDR3 is TGTGCCAGCAGCTTAGAGGGCAGGGTCTACGAGCAGTACTTC. Translating gives CASSLEGRVYEQYF.

This chain joins TRBV7-8 and TRBJ1-2; D unclear. V was cut by 2 bases and J by 3 bases, with 7 bases left in between. The germline CDR1 and CDR2 sequences are SGHVS and FQNEAQ. This CDR3 contains 13 residues. The CDR3 reads CASSLMQYYGYTF. CDR3 bases: TGTGCCAGCAGCTTAATGCAGTACTATGGCTACACCTTC.

This chain links TRBV11-3 with TRBJ2-5; 13 bases are a match to TRBD2. Germline-derived CDR1 and CDR2 are SGHNT and YENEEA. The V and J ends lost 4 bases and 4 bases, in that order; junction bases with no gene match: 6. CDR3 length: 16 residues. The CDR3 bases are TGTGCCAGCAGCTCCACTAGCGGGAGGGAGAGAGAGACCCAGTACTTC. Encoded protein: CASSSTSGRERETQYF.

V is TRBV18 and J is TRBJ1-5, with 7 bases aligning to TRBD1. This CDR3 spans 17 amino acids. Germline V gene sequence: CDR1 KGHSH, CDR2 LQKENI. V lost 0 bases to trimming and J lost 4 bases; unmatched junction nucleotides: 9. The CDR3 coding sequence is TGTGCCAGCTCACCACCTAGGGGACAGAGGAATAATCAGCCCCAGCATTTT. It specifies CASSPPRGQRNNQPQHF.

J is TRBJ1-3 and V is TRBV6-5; D ambiguous. V was trimmed by 4 bases and J by 0 bases, leaving 10 bases between them. CDR1 and CDR2 (germline): MNHEY, SVGAGI. The CDR3 runs to 15 residues. The CDR3 DNA is TGTGCCAGCAGTTGGGAGGCGAGCTCTGGAAACACCATATATTTT. It is translated as CASSWEASSGNTIYF.

This chain uses TRBV18 with TRBJ1-1; perhaps TRBD1 as D (5 bases). The CDR3 is 14 amino acids. Germline V lookup: CDR1 KGHSH, CDR2 LQKENI. V dropped 3 bases and J dropped 1 base, with 9 bases sitting between them. This CDR3 reads CASSPATANTEAFF. The DNA for the CDR3 is TGTGCCAGCTCACCGGCGACAGCGAACACTGAAGCTTTCTTT.

The CDR3: CASSKAEGRETQYF. CDR3 in DNA: TGTGCCAGCAGCAAAGCGGAGGGGCGAGAGACCCAGTACTTC. V gene TRBV13 combines with J gene TRBJ2-5; D possibly corresponds to TRBD2 (6 bases). V was cut by 5 bases and J by 4 bases, with 14 bases left in between. CDR1 and CDR2 from the germline V gene are PRHDT and FYEKMQ (reference sequence). The CDR3 has 14 residues.

The rearrangement links TRBV5-4 to TRBJ1-2; D unclear. The CDR3 has 13 residues. The germline V and J ends were trimmed by 5 bases and 7 bases, with 15 bases remaining between them. Germline V gene lookup returns CDR1 SGHNT and CDR2 YYREEE (reference sequence). The CDR3 loop is CASRRSREFGYTF. CDR3 DNA sequence: TGTGCCAGCAGGCGCTCCCGGGAGTTTGGCTACACCTTC.